This T cell receptor beta chain was obtained from a study of cytomegalovirus exposure and HLA in healthy donors. Study-level points and caveats: It was reported that the classifier diagnosed cytomegalovirus status with high specificity and sensitivity in both the original and validation cohorts. Specificity of three CMV-associated chains for CMV antigens was verified in vitro. The TCR clusters that emerged in the first cohort tended, a later analysis found, to co-occur in the roughly 130 validation repertoires.

With regard to this clone: Its antigen is undetermined.

V gave up 2 bases and J gave up 4 bases, with 18 bases separating them. Germline CDR1 and CDR2: WSHSY and SAAADI. This CDR3 spans 16 amino acids. The method was immunoSEQ multiplex PCR; TCRdb's version includes in-frame clones alone and lacks a portion of them. The repertoire holds 95,000 to 150,000 clones, with about 90% as singletons. This TCR derives from a woman under 30 in good health and CMV-seronegative. The chain carries TRBV10-2 and TRBJ2-7; D unresolved. The sequenced sample was PBMCs. The CDR3 loop is CASSEADKSQEYEQYF. CDR3 DNA: TGCGCCAGCAGTGAGGCCGACAAGTCTCAAGAATACGAGCAGTACTTC.